This T cell receptor (beta chain) was identified during a study of cytomegalovirus exposure and HLA in healthy donors. Primers included in the PCR were 60 Vbeta and 13 Jbeta primers. TCRdb's copy holds only in-frame clones and misses some; the assay was immunoSEQ multiplex PCR. Here the sample spans about 220,000 clones, 75% being singletons. Germline V gene lookup returns CDR1 GTSNPN and CDR2 SVGIG (reference sequence). CDR3 size: 15 residues. J lost 1 base, V lost 1 base, and 5 bases had no gene match. The source of this sequence is a woman in her twenties or thirties in good health and CMV-seronegative. The chain recombines TRBV30 with TRBJ1-1; 8 positions match TRBD1. The sequencing sample was made of PBMCs. CDR3 sequence (DNA): TGTGCCTGGAGTGGGAGGGACAGGAGGAACACTGAAGCTTTCTTT. Its translation is CAWSGRDRRNTEAFF.